These 4 T cell receptor beta chains share one sample of origin, sequenced in a study of radiotherapy plus CTLA-4 blockade in lung cancer. Libraries were prepared by immunoSEQ multiplex PCR; TCRdb keeps only in-frame clonotypes and omits some of them. The repertoire holds under 45,000 clones, with about four fifths as singletons. Specimen: peripheral blood, collected from a patient treated with radiotherapy plus ipilimumab. The origin of the receptors is a human donor with non-small cell lung cancer that progressed on radiotherapy plus ipilimumab.

This clone was observed a single time. The gene calls are TRBV7-2 and TRBJ1-1; D is possibly TRBD1 (5 bases). Looked up from germline, CDR1 is SGHTA and CDR2 is FQGNSA. Between the trimmed V and J ends, which lost 1 base and 10 bases, there was a span of 10 bases. The CDR3 runs 12 residues. The CDR3 region has the DNA TGTGCCAGCAGCTTAGAACTTGGGGCAGCTTTCTTT. Its translation: CASSLELGAAFF.

V is TRBV5-1 and J is TRBJ2-3, with 13 bases aligning to TRBD2. CDR1 is SGHRS, CDR2 YFSETQ, per germline. The ends lost 4 bases at V and 3 bases at J; junction bases unmatched: 5. There are 16 residues in the CDR3. CDR3 sequence: CASSPGLAGLTDTQYF. For the CDR3, the DNA is TGCGCCAGCAGCCCGGGACTAGCGGGGTTAACAGATACGCAGTATTTT. Complete variable domain (other parts from reference TRBV5-1 and TRBJ2-3): KAGVTQTPRYLIKTRGQQVTLSCSPISGHRSVSWYQQTPGQGLQFLFEYFSETQRNKGNFPGRFSGRQFSNSRSEMNVSTLELGDSALYLCASSPGLAGLTDTQYFGPGTRLTVL.

The V call is TRBV25-1, the J call TRBJ2-2, with a possible D match to TRBD1 (6 bases). This CDR3 spans 12 amino acids. V lost 7 bases, J lost 3 bases, and 6 bases lay in between. CDR1 is MGHDK and CDR2 is SYGVNS in the germline V gene. The CDR3 loop is CASNRDTGELFF. CDR3 in DNA: TGTGCCAGCAACAGGGACACCGGGGAGCTGTTTTTT.

This chain connects TRBV9 to TRBJ1-6; D possibly corresponds to TRBD1 (6 bases). The CDR3 runs to 13 residues. Trimming took off 5 bases at V and 9 bases at J, with 12 bases between the two ends. From germline, CDR1 is SGDLS and CDR2 YYNGEE. The CDR3 nucleotides read TGTGCCAGCAGAGGGGGGGAACGTTCACCCCTCCACTTT. Its protein is CASRGGERSPLHF.